Presented here are 20 T cell receptor beta chains from one specimen sequenced in a study of T cells in women clearing cervical HPV infection. Clones were read by immunoSEQ multiplex PCR, and TCRdb kept only the in-frame ones, dropping some. The record lists around 28,000 clones, of which the ten most abundant hold 4.2%. Sequenced material: blood buffy coat. The receptors come from a woman aged 18-69 years with a cervical HPV16 infection that either progressed to CIN3+ or cleared (not recorded which).

Notes on this clone: The CDR3 end falls 3 residues outside the read, so it is completed with the germline J gene. J is TRBJ2-3 and V is TRBV7-9; D possibly corresponds to TRBD2 (7 bases). The germline V gene encodes CDR1 SEHNR and CDR2 FQNEAQ (reference sequence). The V gene lost 5 bases and the J gene lost 4 bases, with 13 bases spanning the gap. CDR3 length: 14 amino acids. The sequenced CDR3 bases are TGTGCCAGCAGCGCCACGGGGGGCCCAGATACG. It yields the protein CASSATGGPDT. The whole CDR3 is CASSATGGPDTQYF.

With respect to this clone: The read halts 3 residues ahead of the CDR3 end, with the missing end drawn from the germline J gene. The V call is TRBV18, the J call TRBJ2-7; perhaps TRBD2 as D (6 bases). Trimming left V 1 base short and J 0 bases short, with 13 bases between. This CDR3 has 16 residues. The germline gives CDR1 KGHSH, CDR2 LQKENI. The CDR3 region is CASSPLGGVPSYEQYF. The CDR3 DNA, read in part, is TGTGCCAGCTCACCACTAGGAGGGGTTCCCTCCTACGAG.

The CDR3 protein is CASTHLETQYF. The sequenced part of the CDR3 DNA is TGTGCCAGTACCCACTTGGAGACC. V usage is TRBV6-2 or TRBV6-3 and J usage is TRBJ2-5; D call uncertain. The sequence runs out 3 residues before the end of the CDR3; the remainder is reconstructed from the germline J gene. V was cut by 9 bases and J by 5 bases, with 10 bases left in between. The CDR3 has 11 amino acids. Germline values: CDR1 MNHEY, CDR2 SVGEGT.

With regard to this clone: The read stops 3 residues short of the end of the CDR3; the missing end is completed from the germline J gene. This chain joins TRBV7-2 and TRBJ1-1; tentatively, D is TRBD1 (5 bases). The V and J ends lost 1 base and 1 base respectively, with 10 bases between them. CDR1 and CDR2 from the germline V gene are SGHTA and FQGNSA. The CDR3 is 15 amino acids. The CDR3: CASSLGQQQNTEAFF. The part of the CDR3 DNA that was read is TGTGCCAGCAGCTTAGGACAGCAACAGAACACTGAA.

About this clone: The DNA ends 3 residues before the CDR3 does, and the rest of the CDR3 is filled in from the germline J gene. The rearrangement uses TRBV30 and TRBJ2-5, with 7 bases fitting TRBD2. The CDR3 sequence is 15 residues long. Germline CDR1 is GTSNPN and CDR2 is SVGIG (reference sequence). V lost 0 bases to trimming and J lost 3 bases; unmatched junction nucleotides: 7. The CDR3: CAWSVPGLGEETQYF. The CDR3 DNA, read in part, is TGTGCCTGGAGTGTACCCGGACTAGGAGAAGAGACC.

To note about this clone: Read coverage stops 3 residues before the CDR3 terminus; the germline J gene supplies the remainder. The chain links TRBV7-2 to TRBJ1-1; D is unresolved. V was pared by 5 bases and J by 0 bases, with 13 bases between. CDR3 length equals 15 residues. Germline V gene sequence: CDR1 SGHTA, CDR2 FQGNSA. The CDR3 region is CASSPRSGLNTEAFF. The CDR3 DNA, read in part, is TGTGCCAGCAGCCCCCGGTCAGGTTTGAACACTGAA.

About this clone itself: Read coverage stops 3 residues before the CDR3 terminus; the germline J gene supplies the remainder. The V gene is TRBV7-2, the J gene TRBJ2-5; 7 bases map to TRBD2. V trimming: 5 bases; J trimming: 2 bases; junction bases outside the gene matches: 5. The CDR3 length is 14 residues. Germline V gene sequence: CDR1 SGHTA, CDR2 FQGNSA. CDR3 sequence reads: CASSPSGEQETQYF. The CDR3 DNA, read in part, is TGTGCCAGCAGCCCAAGCGGGGAGCAAGAGACC.

Points on this clone: The junction departs from the called germline gene at one end, perhaps through a read error. The DNA ends 3 residues before the CDR3 does, and the rest of the CDR3 is filled in from the germline J gene. The chain recombines TRBV4-2 with TRBJ2-2; 9 positions agree with TRBD1. This CDR3 is built from 15 residues. Germline V lookup: CDR1 LGHNA, CDR2 YNFKEQ. The CDR3 sequence: CASSKTGGNTGELFF. The DNA read from the CDR3 is TGCGCCAGCAGCAAGACAGGGGGGAACACCGGGGAG.

On this clone: The read ends 3 residues shy of where the CDR3 ends; the end is completed using the germline J gene. The rearrangement links TRBV10-3 to TRBJ1-2; D remains ambiguous. Germline V gene data show CDR1 as ENHRY and CDR2 as SYGVKD. The CDR3 totals 12 residues. The part of the CDR3 DNA that was read is TGTGCCATCAGTGAGGCTAGTGTGGGC. Protein sequence: CAISEASVG. The entire CDR3 is CAISEASVGYTF.

Regarding this clone: The observed sequence ends 3 residues before the CDR3 terminus, with the missing tail filled in from the germline J gene. The chain has TRBV18 and TRBJ1-5; D is uncertain. Germline CDR1 KGHSH, CDR2 LQKENI. The CDR3 sequence is 14 residues long. The CDR3 DNA, read in part, is TGTGCCAGCTCACCACCAACTAGCGGGAGCCCC. It is translated as CASSPPTSGSP. The CDR3 in its entirety is CASSPPTSGSPQHF. Full variable domain (missing parts from reference TRBV18 and TRBJ1-5): NAGVMQNPRHLVRRRGQEARLRCSPMKGHSHVYWYRQLPEEGLKFMVYLQKENIIDESGMPKERFSAEFPKEGPSILRIQQVVRGDSAAYFCASSPPTSGSPQHFGDGTRLSIL.

A word on this clone: The read ends 3 residues early relative to the CDR3; the germline J gene fills the gap. The chain recombines TRBV6-7 with TRBJ2-7; possible D gene TRBD1, 5 bases. TRBV6-7 has ORF status, its function being uncertain. Trimming left V 6 bases short and J 3 bases short, with 18 bases between. There are 15 residues in the CDR3. The DNA read from the CDR3 is TGTGCCAGCAGGCGCAAGACAGTTATCCACTACGAG. It encodes CASRRKTVIHYE. The CDR3 in full is CASRRKTVIHYEQYF.

A note on this clone: The missing CDR3 end, 3 residues past where the read stops, is filled in from the germline J gene. J is TRBJ2-4 and V is TRBV5-1, with D perhaps TRBD1 (6 bases). V dropped 1 base and J dropped 5 bases, with 10 bases sitting between them. This CDR3 comprises 14 residues. Germline CDR1 SGHRS, CDR2 YFSETQ. CDR3 sequence reads: CASSLPEGENIQYF. Partial CDR3 DNA: TGCGCCAGCAGCTTGCCCGAGGGGGAAAACATT.

In regard to this clone: The sequence runs out 3 residues before the end of the CDR3; the remainder is reconstructed from the germline J gene. V gene TRBV20-1 combines with J gene TRBJ2-2; D is unresolved. The CDR3 runs 14 residues. The V gene's germline CDR1 is DFQATT and CDR2 SNEGSKA (reference sequence). The ends were cut back, 3 bases at V and 0 bases at J, with 8 bases in the middle. The CDR3 DNA, read in part, is TGCAGTGCTAGTCCACCTACGAACACCGGGGAG. It encodes CSASPPTNTGE. The full CDR3 is CSASPPTNTGELFF.

To note about this clone: The sequenced fragment ends 3 residues before the CDR3 boundary, so the rest is inferred from the germline J gene. Other DNA sequences in this specimen translate into the identical CDR3. V gene TRBV29-1 combines with J gene TRBJ1-1, with D unresolved. Germline V gene lookup returns CDR1 SQVTM and CDR2 ANQGSEA. The CDR3 loop spans 11 amino acids. With 6 bases removed from V and 1 base from J, the gap between germline ends came to 6 bases. Incomplete CDR3 DNA: TGCAGCGTAACGGGGAACACTGAA. Its translation is CSVTGNTE. The CDR3 as a whole reads CSVTGNTEAFF.

Of note for this clone: The read stops 3 residues short of the end of the CDR3; the missing end is completed from the germline J gene. The rearrangement joins TRBV5-1 to TRBJ2-7; 8 nucleotides line up with TRBD2. The length of the CDR3 is 14 residues. J lost 0 bases, V lost 5 bases, and 4 bases had no gene match. Germline V lookup: CDR1 SGHRS, CDR2 YFSETQ. The covered CDR3 bases are TGCGCCAGCAGTAGCGGGGATAGCTCCTACGAG. This gives the protein CASSSGDSSYE. The full CDR3 sequence reads CASSSGDSSYEQYF.

Regarding this clone: The read halts 3 residues ahead of the CDR3 end, with the missing end drawn from the germline J gene. The chain couples TRBV11-2 to TRBJ1-2; 8 nucleotides line up with TRBD1. Trimming removed 1 base from V and 5 bases from J; junction bases left unmatched: 6. CDR1 is SGHAT and CDR2 is FQNNGV in the germline V gene. The CDR3 loop spans 15 amino acids. The sequenced part of the CDR3 DNA is TGTGCCAGCAGCTTAGTTTTCGGACAGGGATATGGC. Translated, it gives CASSLVFGQGYG. The complete CDR3 protein is CASSLVFGQGYGYTF.

A word on this clone: The sequence runs out 3 residues before the end of the CDR3; the remainder is reconstructed from the germline J gene. The V and J genes are TRBV27 and TRBJ1-4; D is uncertain. Germline CDR1 is MNHEY and CDR2 is SMNVEV (reference sequence). This CDR3 is built from 14 residues. V was shortened by 1 base and J by 3 bases, with 6 bases between the two germline ends. The CDR3 DNA, read in part, is TGTGCCAGCAGTTTATATGCAGCTAATGAAAAA. Translated: CASSLYAANEK. The whole CDR3 is CASSLYAANEKLFF.

A note on this clone: The read terminates 3 residues ahead of where the CDR3 ends, so the germline J gene completes it. The rearrangement joins TRBV7-3 to TRBJ2-1; D is ambiguous. Trimming took off 3 bases at V and 7 bases at J, with 10 bases between the two ends. The CDR3 runs to 13 residues. Germline CDR1 SGHTA, CDR2 FQGTGA. Here the CDR3 reads CASSLNYGNEQFF. The sequenced CDR3 bases are TGTGCCAGCAGCTTGAACTATGGGAATGAG.

A remark on this clone: The DNA ends 3 residues before the CDR3 does, and the rest of the CDR3 is filled in from the germline J gene. J is TRBJ1-4 and V is TRBV5-1; 7 nucleotides line up with TRBD1. Germline values: CDR1 SGHRS, CDR2 YFSETQ. The CDR3 is 14 residues long. V was pared by 4 bases and J by 4 bases, with 4 bases of the junction left unmatched. Partial CDR3 DNA: TGCGCCAGCAGCAGGGACAGCAGTAATGAAAAA. The encoded protein is CASSRDSSNEK. The entire CDR3 protein is CASSRDSSNEKLFF.

On this clone: Read data end 3 residues before the CDR3 end; the end is taken from the germline J gene. The chain carries TRBV11-2 and TRBJ1-5; weak D call: TRBD1 (6 bases). The ends were cut back, 1 base at V and 5 bases at J, with 9 bases in the middle. Looked up from germline, CDR1 is SGHAT and CDR2 is FQNNGV. The CDR3 has 14 residues. Partial CDR3 DNA: TGTGCCAGCAGCTTAGCGTCAGGGGATCAGCCC. Its protein is CASSLASGDQP. The CDR3 reads in full as CASSLASGDQPQHF.